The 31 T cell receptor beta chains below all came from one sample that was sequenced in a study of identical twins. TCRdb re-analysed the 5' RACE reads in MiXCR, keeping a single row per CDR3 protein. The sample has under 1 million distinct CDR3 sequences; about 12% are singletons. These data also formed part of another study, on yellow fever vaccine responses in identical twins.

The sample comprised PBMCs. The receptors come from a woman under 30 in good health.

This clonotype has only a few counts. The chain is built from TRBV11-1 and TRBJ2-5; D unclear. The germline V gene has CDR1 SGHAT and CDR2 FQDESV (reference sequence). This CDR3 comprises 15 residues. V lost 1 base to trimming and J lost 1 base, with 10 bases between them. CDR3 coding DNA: TGTGCCAGCAGCTTAGGAGCAGCCATCCAAGAGACCCAGTACTTC. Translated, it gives CASSLGAAIQETQYF.

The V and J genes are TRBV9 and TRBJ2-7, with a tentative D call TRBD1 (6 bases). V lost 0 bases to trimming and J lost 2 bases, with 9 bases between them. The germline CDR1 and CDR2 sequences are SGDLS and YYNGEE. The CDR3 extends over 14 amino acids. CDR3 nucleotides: TGTGCCAGCAGCGTAGGGGACAACACCTACGAGCAGTACTTC. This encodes CASSVGDNTYEQYF.

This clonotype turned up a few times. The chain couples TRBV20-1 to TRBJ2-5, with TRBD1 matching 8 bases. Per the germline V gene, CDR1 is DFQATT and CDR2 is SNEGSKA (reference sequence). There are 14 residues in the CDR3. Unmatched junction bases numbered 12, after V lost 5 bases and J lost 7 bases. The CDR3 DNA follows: TGCAGTGCTCCGCGCCTGACAGGGGACGGGACCCAGTACTTC. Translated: CSAPRLTGDGTQYF.

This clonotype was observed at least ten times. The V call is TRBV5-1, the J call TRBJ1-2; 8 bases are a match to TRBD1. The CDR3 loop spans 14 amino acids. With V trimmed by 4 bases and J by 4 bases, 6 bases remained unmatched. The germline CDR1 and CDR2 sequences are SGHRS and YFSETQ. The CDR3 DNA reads TGCGCCAGCAGCGGAGGACAGGGTGGCTATGGCTACACCTTC. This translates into CASSGGQGGYGYTF. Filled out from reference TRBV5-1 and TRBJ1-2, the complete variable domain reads KAGVTQTPRYLIKTRGQQVTLSCSPISGHRSVSWYQQTPGQGLQFLFEYFSETQRNKGNFPGRFSGRQFSNSRSEMNVSTLELGDSALYLCASSGGQGGYGYTFGSGTRLTVV.

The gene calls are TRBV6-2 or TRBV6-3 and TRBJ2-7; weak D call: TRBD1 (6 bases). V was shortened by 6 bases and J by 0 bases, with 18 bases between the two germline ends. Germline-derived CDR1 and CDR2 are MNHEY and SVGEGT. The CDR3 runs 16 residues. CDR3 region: CASRSLRGRSSYEQYV. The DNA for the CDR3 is TGTGCCAGCAGGTCCCTCAGGGGCCGTAGCTCCTACGAGCAGTACGTC.

The CDR3 protein is CAIGPGRFCYTF. CDR3 coding DNA: TGTGCCATCGGCCCCGGGCGGTTCTGCTACACCTTC. The chain links TRBV5-3 to TRBJ1-2, with no clear D. TRBV5-3 is sorted into the ORF group, with uncertain function. V was trimmed by 9 bases and J by 9 bases, leaving 18 bases between them. The length of the CDR3 is 12 residues.

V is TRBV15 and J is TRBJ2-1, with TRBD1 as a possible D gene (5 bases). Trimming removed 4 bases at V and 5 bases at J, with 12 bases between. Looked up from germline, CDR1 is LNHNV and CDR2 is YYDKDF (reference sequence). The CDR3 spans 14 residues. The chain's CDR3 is CATSTRQKNNEQFF. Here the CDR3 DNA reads TGTGCCACCAGCACTAGACAGAAAAACAATGAGCAGTTCTTC.

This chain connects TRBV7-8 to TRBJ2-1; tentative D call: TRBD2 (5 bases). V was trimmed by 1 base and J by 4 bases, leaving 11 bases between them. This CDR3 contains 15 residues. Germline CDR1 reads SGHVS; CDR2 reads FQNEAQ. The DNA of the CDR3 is TGTGCCAGCAGCTTAGGGGTCGGGAAATACAATGAGCAGTTCTTC. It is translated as CASSLGVGKYNEQFF.

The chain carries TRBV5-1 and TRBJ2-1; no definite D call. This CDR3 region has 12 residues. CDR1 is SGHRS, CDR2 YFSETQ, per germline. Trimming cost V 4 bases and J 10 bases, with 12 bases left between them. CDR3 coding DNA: TGCGCCAGCAGCACACGGACGGACGAGCAGTTCTTC. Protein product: CASSTRTDEQFF.

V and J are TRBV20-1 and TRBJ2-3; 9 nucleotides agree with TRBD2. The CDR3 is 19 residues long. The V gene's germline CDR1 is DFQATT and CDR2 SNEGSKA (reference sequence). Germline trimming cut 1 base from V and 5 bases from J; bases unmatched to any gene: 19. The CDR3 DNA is TGCAGTGCTAGAGGTGGGGGGGCTAGCGGGAAGAAAAGGTTAGATACGCAGTATTTT. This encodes CSARGGGASGKKRLDTQYF.

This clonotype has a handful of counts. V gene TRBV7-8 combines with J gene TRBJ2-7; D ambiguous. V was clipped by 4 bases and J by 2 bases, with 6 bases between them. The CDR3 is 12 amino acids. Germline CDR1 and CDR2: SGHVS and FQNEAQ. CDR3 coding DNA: TGTGCCAGCAGCTCCGACCCCTACGAGCAGTACTTC. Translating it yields CASSSDPYEQYF.

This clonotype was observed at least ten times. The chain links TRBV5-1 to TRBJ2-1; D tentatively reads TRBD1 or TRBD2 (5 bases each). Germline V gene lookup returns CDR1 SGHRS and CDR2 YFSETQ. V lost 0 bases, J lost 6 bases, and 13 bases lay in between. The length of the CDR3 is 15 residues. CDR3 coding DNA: TGCGCCAGCAGCTTGGGGGGGTCTAGAAGCAATGAGCAGTTCTTC. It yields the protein CASSLGGSRSNEQFF.

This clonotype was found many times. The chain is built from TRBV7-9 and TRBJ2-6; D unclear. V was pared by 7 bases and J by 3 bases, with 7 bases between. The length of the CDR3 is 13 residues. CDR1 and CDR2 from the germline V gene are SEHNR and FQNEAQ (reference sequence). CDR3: CASTLVGANVLTF. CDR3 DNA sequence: TGTGCCAGCACCCTAGTTGGGGCCAACGTCCTGACTTTC.

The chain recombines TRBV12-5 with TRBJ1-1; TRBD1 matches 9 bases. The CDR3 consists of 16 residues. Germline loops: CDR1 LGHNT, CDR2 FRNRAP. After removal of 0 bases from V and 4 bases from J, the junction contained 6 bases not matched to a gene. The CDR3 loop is CASGLVLGQGSTEAFF. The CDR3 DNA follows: TGTGCTAGTGGTTTGGTACTGGGACAGGGATCCACTGAAGCTTTCTTT.

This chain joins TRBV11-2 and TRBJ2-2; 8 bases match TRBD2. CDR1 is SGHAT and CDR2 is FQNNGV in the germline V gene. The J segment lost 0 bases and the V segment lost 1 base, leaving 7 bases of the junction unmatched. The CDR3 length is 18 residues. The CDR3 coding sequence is TGTGCCAGCAGCTTAGGGTTAGCGGGGTCGACGAACACCGGGGAGCTGTTTTTT. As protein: CASSLGLAGSTNTGELFF.

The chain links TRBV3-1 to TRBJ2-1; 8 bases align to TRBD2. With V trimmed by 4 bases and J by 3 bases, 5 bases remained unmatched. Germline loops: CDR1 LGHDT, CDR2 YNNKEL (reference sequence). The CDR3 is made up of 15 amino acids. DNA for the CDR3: TGTGCCAGCAGCCGGGCCGGGACTAGCTACAATGAGCAGTTCTTC. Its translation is CASSRAGTSYNEQFF.

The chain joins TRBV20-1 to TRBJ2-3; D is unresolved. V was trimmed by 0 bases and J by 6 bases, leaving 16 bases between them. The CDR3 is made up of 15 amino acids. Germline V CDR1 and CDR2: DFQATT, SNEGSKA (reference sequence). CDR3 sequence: CSARDVQTLGDTQYF. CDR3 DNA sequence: TGCAGTGCTAGAGATGTCCAGACCTTAGGGGATACGCAGTATTTT.

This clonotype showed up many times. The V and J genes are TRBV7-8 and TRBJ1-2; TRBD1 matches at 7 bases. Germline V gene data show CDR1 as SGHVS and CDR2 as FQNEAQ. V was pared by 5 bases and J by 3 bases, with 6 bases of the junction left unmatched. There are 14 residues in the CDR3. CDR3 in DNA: TGTGCCAGCAGCGCCCTACAGGGGTACTATGGCTACACCTTC. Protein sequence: CASSALQGYYGYTF.

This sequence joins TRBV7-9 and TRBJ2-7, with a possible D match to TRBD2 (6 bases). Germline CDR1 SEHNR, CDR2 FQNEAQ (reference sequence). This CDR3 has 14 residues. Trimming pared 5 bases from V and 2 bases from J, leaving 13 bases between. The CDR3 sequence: CASSQDGGAYEQYF. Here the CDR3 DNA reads TGTGCCAGCAGCCAGGACGGAGGGGCCTACGAGCAGTACTTC.

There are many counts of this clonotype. Here the CDR3 reads CAISVQSNTGELFF. The DNA of the CDR3 is TGTGCCATCAGTGTTCAGTCCAACACCGGGGAGCTGTTTTTT. The chain combines TRBV10-3 with TRBJ2-2; no definite D call. The CDR3 extends over 14 amino acids. Germline assignment: CDR1 ENHRY and CDR2 SYGVKD. Trimming removed 4 bases from V and 2 bases from J, with 8 bases in between.

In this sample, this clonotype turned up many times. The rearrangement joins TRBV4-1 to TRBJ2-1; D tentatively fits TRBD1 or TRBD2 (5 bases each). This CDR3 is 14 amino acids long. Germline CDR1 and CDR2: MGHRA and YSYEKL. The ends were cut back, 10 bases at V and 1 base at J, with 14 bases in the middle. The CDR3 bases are TGCGCCACCCACCCTGGGGGTTCCTACAATGAGCAGTTCTTC. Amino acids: CATHPGGSYNEQFF.

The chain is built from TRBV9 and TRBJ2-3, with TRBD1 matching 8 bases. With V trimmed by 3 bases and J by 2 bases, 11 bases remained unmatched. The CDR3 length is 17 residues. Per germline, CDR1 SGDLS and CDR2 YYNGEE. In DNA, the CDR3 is TGTGCCAGCAGCGCCAGAACCGGGACAGGACCCACAGATACGCAGTATTTT. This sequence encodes CASSARTGTGPTDTQYF.

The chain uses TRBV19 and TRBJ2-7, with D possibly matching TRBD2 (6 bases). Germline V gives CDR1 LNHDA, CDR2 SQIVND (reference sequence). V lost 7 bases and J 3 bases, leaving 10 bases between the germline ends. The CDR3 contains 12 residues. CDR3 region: CASMGGVYEQYF. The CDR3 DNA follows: TGTGCCAGTATGGGGGGAGTCTACGAGCAGTACTTC.

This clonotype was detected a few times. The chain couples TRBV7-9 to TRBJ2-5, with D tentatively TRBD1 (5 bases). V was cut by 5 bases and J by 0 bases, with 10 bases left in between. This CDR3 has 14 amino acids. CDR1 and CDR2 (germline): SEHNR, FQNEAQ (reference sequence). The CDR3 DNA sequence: TGTGCCAGCAGCATACCAGGGTACCAAGAGACCCAGTACTTC. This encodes CASSIPGYQETQYF. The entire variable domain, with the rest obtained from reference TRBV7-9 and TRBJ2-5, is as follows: DTGVSQNPRHKITKRGQNVTFRCDPISEHNRLYWYRQTLGQGPEFLTYFQNEAQLEKSRLLSDRFSAERPKGSFSTLEIQRTEQGDSAMYLCASSIPGYQETQYFGPGTRLLVL.

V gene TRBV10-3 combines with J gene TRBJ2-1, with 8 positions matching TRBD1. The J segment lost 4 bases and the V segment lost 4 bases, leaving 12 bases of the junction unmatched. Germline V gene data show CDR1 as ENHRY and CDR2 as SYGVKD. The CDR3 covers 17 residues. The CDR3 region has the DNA TGTGCCATCAGTGCCCAAGATGGACAGGGCCGGTACAATGAGCAGTTCTTC. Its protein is CAISAQDGQGRYNEQFF.

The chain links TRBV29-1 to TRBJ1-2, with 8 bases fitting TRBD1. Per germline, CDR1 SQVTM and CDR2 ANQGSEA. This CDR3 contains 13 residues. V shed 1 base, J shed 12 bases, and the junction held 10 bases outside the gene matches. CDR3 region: CSVEVVQGEADTF. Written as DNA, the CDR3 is TGCAGCGTTGAAGTCGTACAGGGGGAGGCCGACACCTTC.

The CDR3 is CATSIRGGSKRINQPQHF. CDR3 sequence (DNA): TGTGCCACCAGCATCCGAGGGGGGTCGAAACGTATCAATCAGCCCCAGCATTTT. V and J are TRBV15 and TRBJ1-5; TRBD1 might be the D (6 bases). Germline V gene data show CDR1 as LNHNV and CDR2 as YYDKDF (reference sequence). The CDR3 is 18 residues long. V lost 4 bases and J lost 3, with 22 bases in between.

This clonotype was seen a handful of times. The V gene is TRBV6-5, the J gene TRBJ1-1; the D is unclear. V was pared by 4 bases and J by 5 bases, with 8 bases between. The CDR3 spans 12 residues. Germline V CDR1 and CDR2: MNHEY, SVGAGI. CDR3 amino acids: CASSSAETEAFF. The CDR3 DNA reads TGTGCCAGCAGTTCCGCTGAGACTGAAGCTTTCTTT.

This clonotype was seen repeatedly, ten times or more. The CDR3 sequence: CSAQSGGEVDTQYF. The CDR3 nucleotides are TGCAGTGCTCAAAGCGGGGGGGAAGTAGATACGCAGTATTTT. The chain links TRBV20-1 to TRBJ2-3; 10 nucleotides match TRBD2. The CDR3 covers 14 residues. Germline V gene lookup returns CDR1 DFQATT and CDR2 SNEGSKA (reference sequence). V shed 5 bases, J shed 5 bases, and the junction held 7 bases outside the gene matches.

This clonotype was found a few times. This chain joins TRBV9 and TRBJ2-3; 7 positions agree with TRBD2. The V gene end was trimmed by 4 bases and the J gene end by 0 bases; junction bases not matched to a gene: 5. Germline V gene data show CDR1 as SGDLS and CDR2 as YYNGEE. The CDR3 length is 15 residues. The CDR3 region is CASSSGTTSTDTQYF. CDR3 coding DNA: TGTGCCAGCAGCTCCGGGACTACCAGCACAGATACGCAGTATTTT.

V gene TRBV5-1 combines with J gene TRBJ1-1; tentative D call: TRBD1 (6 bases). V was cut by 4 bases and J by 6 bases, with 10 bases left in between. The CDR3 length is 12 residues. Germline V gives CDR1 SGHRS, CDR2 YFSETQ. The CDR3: CASSPGQPEAFF. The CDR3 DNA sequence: TGCGCCAGCAGCCCCGGACAGCCTGAAGCTTTCTTT.